This TCR beta chain was recovered during a study of technical replicates of blood from a few donors. Repertoires were generated with immunoSEQ multiplex PCR, while TCRdb's copy carries only in-frame clones and drops some. The table records under 75,000 clones, about 86% of them present only once. Trimming shortened V by 1 base and J by 1 base, and 6 bases separated the two germline ends. The CDR3 is 14 amino acids. Per the germline V gene, CDR1 is SNHLY and CDR2 is FYNNEI. The receptor's source is a human donor in good health. Some clones in this sample may be carry-over from other donors' samples. Material: PBMCs. J is TRBJ2-3 and V is TRBV2, with D tentatively TRBD2 (6 bases). The CDR3 sequence is CASSEGGGTDTQYF. The CDR3 bases are TGTGCCAGCAGTGAAGGGGGGGGCACAGATACGCAGTATTTT.